This passage covers 17 T cell receptor beta chains from one sample sequenced in a study of vaccination effects on CD4 cells after COVID-19. Antigen-specific CD4+ T cells were expanded with viral peptide pools in the ViraFEST assay before sequencing. A roughly ten-day culture period preceded the isolation of CD4+ T cells. Either the BNT162b2 or mRNA-1273 vaccine was given to participants in two doses. Antigen specificity for these receptors is unknown. Repertoires were generated with immunoSEQ multiplex PCR, while TCRdb's copy carries only in-frame clones and drops some. The sample includes 65,000 to 95,000 clones, 60% to 85% of them seen just once. Specimen: CD4+ T cells from PBMCs cultured with HCoV-OC43 spike peptides, collected after COVID-19 vaccination. Subset defined: HCoV-OC43 spike overlapping peptide pool stimulation. The source of these receptors is a human donor who received a COVID-19 vaccine.

The rearrangement links TRBV6-6 to TRBJ1-3; D not resolved. There are 13 residues in the CDR3. Trimming shortened V by 0 bases and J by 3 bases, and 3 bases separated the two germline ends. Germline values: CDR1 MNHNY, CDR2 SVGAGI (reference sequence). CDR3 bases: TGTGCCAGCAGTTACTCGCTTGGAAACACCATATATTTT. This sequence encodes CASSYSLGNTIYF.

The rearrangement joins TRBV7-2 to TRBJ2-2, with TRBD1 matching over 10 bases. The V gene's germline CDR1 is SGHTA and CDR2 FQGNSA. The CDR3 covers 15 residues. Trimming at V came to 4 bases and at J to 4 bases, leaving 3 bases not matched to a gene. The CDR3: CASSSRTGGTGELFF. The CDR3 coding sequence is TGTGCCAGCAGCTCAAGGACAGGGGGCACCGGGGAGCTGTTTTTT.

J is TRBJ1-5 and V is TRBV10-3; 10 nucleotides match TRBD1. The CDR3 is 15 residues long. J was trimmed by 4 bases and V by 4 bases; bases with no gene match: 4. CDR1 is ENHRY and CDR2 is SYGVKD in the germline V gene. The CDR3 DNA reads TGTGCCATCAGTGGAGACAGGGGGCTTAATCAGCCCCAGCATTTT. Encoded protein: CAISGDRGLNQPQHF.

This chain links TRBV5-1 with TRBJ1-4; 7 bases map to TRBD1. Trimming at V came to 1 base and at J to 0 bases, leaving 6 bases not matched to a gene. The germline CDR1 and CDR2 sequences are SGHRS and YFSETQ. The CDR3 consists of 17 residues. The CDR3 DNA follows: TGCGCCAGCAGCTTGTCGACAGGGCCTGCAACTAATGAAAAACTGTTTTTT. It yields the protein CASSLSTGPATNEKLFF.

The chain recombines TRBV25-1 with TRBJ2-2; 7 bases line up with TRBD2. The CDR3 length is 16 residues. CDR1 and CDR2 (germline): MGHDK, SYGVNS. Losses at the gene ends were 4 bases for V and 0 bases for J; bases not matched to a gene: 5. CDR3 loop: CASSGSGAPNTGELFF. CDR3 DNA: TGTGCCAGCAGTGGCAGCGGGGCGCCGAACACCGGGGAGCTGTTTTTT.

This chain uses TRBV18 with TRBJ2-2; possible D gene TRBD1, 5 bases. Between the trimmed V and J ends, which lost 3 bases and 1 base, there was a span of 9 bases. Germline CDR1 is KGHSH and CDR2 is LQKENI. CDR3 length: 15 residues. CDR3 protein: CASSPLGQNTGELFF. The CDR3 nucleotides are TGTGCCAGCTCACCCCTCGGACAGAACACCGGGGAGCTGTTTTTT.

The chain carries TRBV12-5 and TRBJ1-6; D is unclear. The CDR3 consists of 15 residues. CDR1 is LGHNT, CDR2 FRNRAP, per germline. The V end lost 6 bases, the J end lost 7 bases, and 16 bases lay between the germline ends. CDR3 nucleotide sequence: TGTGCTAGTGGCCCCGGTGAAGGCAGGAATTCACCCCTCCACTTT. Protein product: CASGPGEGRNSPLHF. Full variable domain (outside the CDR3, taken from reference TRBV12-5 and TRBJ1-6): DARVTQTPRHKVTEMGQEVTMRCQPILGHNTVFWYRQTMMQGLELLAYFRNRAPLDDSGMPKDRFSAEMPDATLATLKIQPSEPRDSAVYFCASGPGEGRNSPLHFGNGTRLTVT.

This chain joins TRBV28 and TRBJ1-5; possible D gene TRBD1, 5 bases. The CDR3 sequence is 15 residues long. Trimming stripped 4 bases from V and 3 bases from J, with 13 bases between. Per the germline V gene, CDR1 is MDHEN and CDR2 is SYDVKM. The CDR3 DNA reads as TGTGCCAGCAGTTCAAGGAAAGGGGTCAATCAGCCCCAGCATTTT. Amino acids: CASSSRKGVNQPQHF. Full variable domain (missing parts from reference TRBV28 and TRBJ1-5): DVKVTQSSRYLVKRTGEKVFLECVQDMDHENMFWYRQDPGLGLRLIYFSYDVKMKEKGDIPEGYSVSREKKERFSLILESASTNQTSMYLCASSSRKGVNQPQHFGDGTRLSIL.

J is TRBJ1-4 and V is TRBV5-4, with D possibly being TRBD1 (5 bases). V lost 1 base and J 8 bases, leaving 9 bases between the germline ends. CDR1 is SGHNT, CDR2 YYREEE, per germline (reference sequence). The CDR3 loop spans 13 amino acids. The CDR3 DNA sequence: TGTGCCAGCAGCTTGTACGGGGGGGAAAAACTGTTTTTT. Its protein product is CASSLYGGEKLFF. The variable domain in full, with the rest retrieved from reference TRBV5-4 and TRBJ1-4, is ETGVTQSPTHLIKTRGQQVTLRCSSQSGHNTVSWYQQALGQGPQFIFQYYREEENGRGNFPPRFSGLQFPNYSSELNVNALELDDSALYLCASSLYGGEKLFFGSGTQLSVL.

V is TRBV4-1 and J is TRBJ2-1; D uncertain. CDR1 is MGHRA and CDR2 is YSYEKL in the germline V gene. Between the trimmed V and J ends, which lost 2 bases and 0 bases, there was a span of 11 bases. The CDR3 contains 16 residues. In DNA form, the CDR3 reads TGCGCCAGCAGCCAACCTACTGAAAACTCCTACAATGAGCAGTTCTTC. This translates into CASSQPTENSYNEQFF.

This clone was seen a few times. The CDR3 sequence is CASSQGQALHF. Here the CDR3 DNA reads TGTGCCAGCAGCCAAGGACAGGCCCTCCACTTT. This chain joins TRBV12-3 or TRBV12-4 and TRBJ1-6, with 7 bases that match TRBD1. The CDR3 runs 11 residues. Trimming took 6 bases from V and 14 from J; bases not matched to a gene: 4.

For the CDR3, the DNA is TGTGCCAGCAGCCGCCTAATCGGCCCTGGGAGTGGCTACACCTTC. Protein: CASSRLIGPGSGYTF. The rearrangement joins TRBV4-2 to TRBJ1-2; D gene ambiguous. In germline, CDR1 is LGHNA, CDR2 YNFKEQ. This CDR3 has 15 residues. V gave up 4 bases and J gave up 7 bases, with 19 bases separating them.

The chain carries TRBV4-3 and TRBJ1-1; D gene unclear. This CDR3 spans 15 amino acids. V lost 0 bases, J lost 2 bases, and 10 bases lay in between. Per germline, CDR1 LGHNA and CDR2 YSLEER. The CDR3 loop reads CASSQEGRSNTEAFF. In DNA, the CDR3 is TGCGCCAGCAGCCAAGAGGGGAGAAGCAACACTGAAGCTTTCTTT.

V is TRBV3-1 (or the pseudogene TRBV3-2) and J is TRBJ1-4; weak D call: TRBD1 (6 bases). Looked up from germline, CDR1 is LGHDT and CDR2 is YNNKEL (reference sequence). This CDR3 is 15 amino acids long. V was cut by 4 bases and J by 8 bases, with 17 bases left in between. The CDR3 region is CASSLQGEAAEKLFF. As DNA, the CDR3 is TGTGCCAGCAGCCTACAGGGTGAGGCTGCGGAAAAACTGTTTTTT.

This sequence joins TRBV28 and TRBJ1-6; no clear D gene. In germline, CDR1 is MDHEN, CDR2 SYDVKM. The CDR3 consists of 14 residues. With 2 bases removed from V and 4 bases from J, the gap between germline ends came to 6 bases. CDR3 in amino acids: CASSLGVYNSPLHF. For the CDR3, the DNA is TGTGCCAGCAGTTTAGGGGTTTATAATTCACCCCTCCACTTT.

The genes are TRBV7-2 and TRBJ2-1; D may be TRBD1 (6 bases). Germline V gene data show CDR1 as SGHTA and CDR2 as FQGNSA. The CDR3 runs 15 residues. V was shortened by 5 bases and J by 3 bases, with 14 bases between the two germline ends. CDR3 sequence reads: CASSQQGALYNEQFF. The CDR3 coding sequence is TGTGCCAGCAGCCAACAGGGCGCCCTCTACAATGAGCAGTTCTTC.

This clone appeared a few times. This chain connects TRBV18 to TRBJ2-7, with 10 bases matching TRBD1. Germline values: CDR1 KGHSH, CDR2 LQKENI. V was pared by 5 bases and J by 7 bases, with 8 bases of the junction left unmatched. CDR3 length equals 14 residues. The CDR3 sequence: CASSVTGGAGEQYV. The CDR3 DNA follows: TGTGCCAGCTCAGTGACAGGGGGCGCCGGGGAGCAGTACGTC.